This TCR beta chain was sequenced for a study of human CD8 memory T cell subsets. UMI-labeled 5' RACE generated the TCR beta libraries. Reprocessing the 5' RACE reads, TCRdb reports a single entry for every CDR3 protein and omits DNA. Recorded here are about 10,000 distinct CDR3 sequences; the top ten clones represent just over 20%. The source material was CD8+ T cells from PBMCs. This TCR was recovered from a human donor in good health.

CDR3 protein: CASSQDEGAYNEQFF. The rearrangement links TRBV4-3 to TRBJ2-1; TCRdb's assignment of TRBD1 cannot be checked, as there is no DNA. The CDR3 covers 15 residues. Germline assignment: CDR1 LGHNA and CDR2 YSLEER.